What follows is one T cell receptor beta chain and its context. What it binds is unknown. Sequencing used immunoSEQ multiplex PCR; TCRdb keeps in-frame clones, though not all of them. The repertoire holds 95,000 to 150,000 clones, about 95% seen once, with more than 2.5% in the top ten. This entry is derived from a study of graft-versus-host responses after intestinal transplantation. Findings and caveats of the study: With peak circulating GvH clone levels came an association with early post-transplant HvG declines.

The CDR3 runs to 14 residues. The germline CDR1 and CDR2 sequences are MNHEY and SMNVEV (reference sequence). V lost 10 bases and J lost 7; bases outside the gene matches: 12. The source was unstimulated CD8+ T cells sorted from spleen or lymph node cells, collected before intestinal transplant. This receptor was identified in a human donor who received an intestinal transplant. The chain combines TRBV27 with TRBJ2-1, with 8 positions matching TRBD2. The CDR3 here is CAIKPAASGNEQFF. The CDR3 bases are TGTGCCATCAAACCGGCGGCTAGCGGGAATGAGCAGTTCTTC.